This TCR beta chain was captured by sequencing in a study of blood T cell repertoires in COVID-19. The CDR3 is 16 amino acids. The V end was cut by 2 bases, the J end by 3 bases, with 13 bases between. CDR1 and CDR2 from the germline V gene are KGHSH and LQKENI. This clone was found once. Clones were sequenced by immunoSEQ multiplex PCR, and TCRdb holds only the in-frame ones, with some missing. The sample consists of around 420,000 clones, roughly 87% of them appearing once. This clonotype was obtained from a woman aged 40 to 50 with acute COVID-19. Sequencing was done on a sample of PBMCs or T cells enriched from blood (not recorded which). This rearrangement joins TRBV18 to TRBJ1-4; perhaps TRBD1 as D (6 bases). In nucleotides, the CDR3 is TGTGCCAGCTCACCAGCAGGGGCGCTTTCTAATGAAAAACTGTTTTTT. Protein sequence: CASSPAGALSNEKLFF. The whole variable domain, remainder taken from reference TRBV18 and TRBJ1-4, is NAGVMQNPRHLVRRRGQEARLRCSPMKGHSHVYWYRQLPEEGLKFMVYLQKENIIDESGMPKERFSAEFPKEGPSILRIQQVVRGDSAAYFCASSPAGALSNEKLFFGSGTQLSVL.